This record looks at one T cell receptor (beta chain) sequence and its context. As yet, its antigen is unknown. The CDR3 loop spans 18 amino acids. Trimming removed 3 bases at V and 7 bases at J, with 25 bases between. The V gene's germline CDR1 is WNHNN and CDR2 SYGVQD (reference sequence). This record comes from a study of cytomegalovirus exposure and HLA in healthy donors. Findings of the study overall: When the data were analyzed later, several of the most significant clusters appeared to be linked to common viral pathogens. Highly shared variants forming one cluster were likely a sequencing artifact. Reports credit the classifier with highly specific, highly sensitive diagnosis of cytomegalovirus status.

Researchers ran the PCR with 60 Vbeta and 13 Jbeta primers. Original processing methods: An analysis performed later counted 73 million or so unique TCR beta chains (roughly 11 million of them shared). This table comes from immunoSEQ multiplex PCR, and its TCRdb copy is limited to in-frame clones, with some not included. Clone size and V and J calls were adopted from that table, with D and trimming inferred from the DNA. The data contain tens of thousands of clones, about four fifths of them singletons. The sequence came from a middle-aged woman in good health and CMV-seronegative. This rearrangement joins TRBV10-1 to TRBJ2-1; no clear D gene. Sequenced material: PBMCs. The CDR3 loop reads CASSDSQVFTGSKNEQFF. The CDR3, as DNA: TGCGCCAGCAGTGACTCCCAGGTATTCACCGGCTCAAAGAATGAGCAGTTCTTC.